The 20 T cell receptor beta chains below all came from one sample that was sequenced in a study of blood T cell repertoires in COVID-19. Measured with immunoSEQ multiplex PCR; TCRdb has only the in-frame clones, and not every one. The repertoire has under 200,000 clones, roughly 80% of them found once; the top ten carry around 3.2%. Sequencing input: PBMCs or T cells enriched from blood (not recorded which). The receptors come from a woman between 55 and 75 years old who had recovered from COVID-19.

The rearrangement uses TRBV7-2 and TRBJ2-7; D call uncertain. The V end was cut by 6 bases, the J end by 0 bases, with 12 bases between. Per the germline V gene, CDR1 is SGHTA and CDR2 is FQGNSA. The CDR3 has 14 amino acids. The CDR3 DNA reads TGTGCCAGCAGGCTGTGGAGAAGCTCCTACGAGCAGTACTTC. This codes for CASRLWRSSYEQYF.

The chain is built from TRBV5-1 and TRBJ2-1; no clear D. V was shortened by 0 bases and J by 4 bases, with 8 bases between the two germline ends. In germline, CDR1 is SGHRS, CDR2 YFSETQ. The CDR3 runs to 14 residues. The CDR3 here is CASSLDPEYNEQFF. The CDR3 DNA follows: TGCGCCAGCAGCTTGGATCCCGAGTACAATGAGCAGTTCTTC.

The chain is built from TRBV3-1 (or the pseudogene TRBV3-2) and TRBJ2-5, with D maybe TRBD1 (5 bases). V shed 0 bases and J shed 7 bases, with 21 bases lying between them. Germline V gives CDR1 LGHDT, CDR2 YNNKEL (reference sequence). This CDR3 comprises 17 residues. As DNA, the CDR3 is TGTGCCAGCAGCCAAGATCTCCAGGGTCGTCATGGTGGGACCCAGTACTTC. Translating it yields CASSQDLQGRHGGTQYF.

The rearrangement links TRBV7-2 to TRBJ1-5, with TRBD1 matching 9 bases. Germline CDR1 and CDR2: SGHTA and FQGNSA. V was pared by 3 bases and J by 3 bases, with 6 bases of the junction left unmatched. The CDR3 covers 16 residues. CDR3 sequence: CASSFPDRGHNQPQHF. The CDR3 DNA reads as TGTGCCAGCAGCTTCCCGGACAGGGGCCACAATCAGCCCCAGCATTTT.

As to this clone: The same CDR3 arises from other DNA sequences in this sample as well. The CDR3, as DNA: TGTGCCAGCAGTGAAGCAGAGGTTCAGCCCCAGCATTTT. Translation: CASSEAEVQPQHF. The chain recombines TRBV2 with TRBJ1-5; D is unresolved. CDR1 and CDR2 (germline): SNHLY, FYNNEI. V lost 0 bases and J 6 bases, leaving 6 bases between the germline ends. CDR3 length: 13 residues.

The rearrangement uses TRBV16 and TRBJ1-5; D unclear. Per the germline V gene, CDR1 is KGHSY and CDR2 is FQNENV. There are 14 residues in the CDR3. V gave up 5 bases and J gave up 6 bases, with 14 bases separating them. For the CDR3, the DNA is TGTGCCAGCAGCTTGGACTGGCGGGTTCAGCCCCAGCATTTT. This translates into CASSLDWRVQPQHF. Together with reference TRBV16 and TRBJ1-5, the CDR3 gives the full variable domain: GEEVAQTPKHLVRGEGQKAKLYCAPIKGHSYVFWYQQVLKNEFKFLISFQNENVFDETGMPKERFSAKCLPNSPCSLEIQATKLEDSAVYFCASSLDWRVQPQHFGDGTRLSIL.

The chain links TRBV7-2 to TRBJ2-3, with 10 bases matching TRBD2. The CDR3 runs to 15 residues. Germline loops: CDR1 SGHTA, CDR2 FQGNSA. V was pared by 2 bases and J by 7 bases, with 6 bases of the junction left unmatched. The DNA of the CDR3 is TGTGCCAGCAGCTTAAGGAGCGGGGGGGCAAATACGCAGTATTTT. As protein: CASSLRSGGANTQYF. Looking up the rest from reference TRBV7-2 and TRBJ2-3 gives the full variable domain: GAGVSQSPSNKVTEKGKDVELRCDPISGHTALYWYRQSLGQGLEFLIYFQGNSAPDKSGLPSDRFSAERTGGSVSTLTIQRTQQEDSAVYLCASSLRSGGANTQYFGPGTRLTVL.

The gene calls are TRBV21-1 and TRBJ2-7; the tabulated D call, TRBD2, remains unverified against the DNA. TRBV21-1 constitutes a pseudogene. The CDR3 has 15 amino acids. CDR3 in DNA: TGTGCCAGCAGCAAAGACGGTGGAGGGAGCCACGAGCAGTACTTC. Protein product: CASSKDGGGSHEQYF.

V is TRBV7-2 and J is TRBJ2-5; D possibly corresponds to TRBD2 (5 bases). The V end was cut by 1 base, the J end by 6 bases, with 12 bases between. The CDR3 is made up of 14 amino acids. The germline V gene has CDR1 SGHTA and CDR2 FQGNSA. The CDR3 nucleotides are TGTGCCAGCAGCTTAGAGCTAGCCACACAGACCCAGTACTTC. Translation: CASSLELATQTQYF.

The chain uses TRBV3-1 (or the pseudogene TRBV3-2) and TRBJ1-3; D might be TRBD1 (5 bases). This CDR3 contains 15 residues. V lost 5 bases and J lost 11, with 22 bases in between. Germline-derived CDR1 and CDR2 are LGHDT and YNNKEL (reference sequence). The CDR3 here is CASSSRDSPKGAIYF. For the CDR3, the DNA is TGTGCCAGCAGCTCCCGGGACTCACCCAAAGGTGCCATATATTTT.

The V call is TRBV5-1, the J call TRBJ2-5; D is perhaps TRBD1 (6 bases). Germline CDR1 reads SGHRS; CDR2 reads YFSETQ. The length of the CDR3 is 14 residues. V was pared by 4 bases and J by 3 bases, with 13 bases between. The CDR3 here is CASSLDRTEETQYF. The CDR3 region has the DNA TGCGCCAGCAGCCTTGACAGGACTGAAGAGACCCAGTACTTC.

The chain carries TRBV27 and TRBJ1-2, with TRBD1 as a possible D gene (6 bases). Germline V gene lookup returns CDR1 MNHEY and CDR2 SMNVEV (reference sequence). V was trimmed by 4 bases and J by 3 bases, leaving 18 bases between them. The CDR3 is 16 residues long. The DNA for the CDR3 is TGTGCCAGCAGTTCCCGGGACACAATCGGCGACTATGGCTACACCTTC. Its protein product is CASSSRDTIGDYGYTF.

The chain employs TRBV27 and TRBJ1-6; D is uncertain. Trimming took off 1 base at V and 1 base at J, with 5 bases between the two ends. The germline gives CDR1 MNHEY, CDR2 SMNVEV (reference sequence). This CDR3 spans 15 amino acids. CDR3 sequence reads: CASSLWSSYNSPLHF. Here the CDR3 DNA reads TGTGCCAGCAGTTTATGGAGTTCCTATAATTCACCCCTCCACTTT.

V usage is TRBV13 and J usage is TRBJ1-2, with D possibly TRBD1 on 6 matching bases. Germline V gene lookup returns CDR1 PRHDT and CDR2 FYEKMQ (reference sequence). V was pared by 3 bases and J by 4 bases, with 9 bases between. This CDR3 spans 13 amino acids. Written as DNA, the CDR3 is TGTGCCAGCAGCTTGCAGGGGAGCTATGGCTACACCTTC. Its translation: CASSLQGSYGYTF.

The chain links TRBV5-1 to TRBJ1-2, with 7 bases fitting TRBD1. The CDR3 spans 13 residues. J lost 3 bases, V lost 4 bases, and 3 bases had no gene match. Germline CDR1 and CDR2: SGHRS and YFSETQ. The CDR3 nucleotides are TGCGCCAGCAGCACAACAGGGGACTATGGCTACACCTTC. This translates into CASSTTGDYGYTF.

The chain couples TRBV25-1 to TRBJ2-7; TRBD1 agrees at 7 bases. Per the germline V gene, CDR1 is MGHDK and CDR2 is SYGVNS. This CDR3 spans 16 amino acids. With 1 base clipped from V and 2 bases from J, the junction kept 8 bases outside the gene matches. The CDR3 loop reads CASSESVQGRTYEQYF. The CDR3 DNA sequence: TGTGCCAGCAGTGAATCCGTACAGGGGCGAACCTACGAGCAGTACTTC.

The chain couples TRBV13 to TRBJ2-1, with no clear D. Trimming pared 0 bases from V and 10 bases from J, leaving 7 bases between. The CDR3 is 12 residues long. Germline V gene lookup returns CDR1 PRHDT and CDR2 FYEKMQ (reference sequence). Here the CDR3 reads CASSLGSGEQFF. The CDR3, as DNA: TGTGCCAGCAGCTTAGGCTCAGGAGAGCAGTTCTTC.

The CDR3 nucleotides are TGTGCCAGTAGTACTCTCGGGACAGTAAATACCTACGAGCAGTACTTC. This translates into CASSTLGTVNTYEQYF. This chain uses TRBV19 with TRBJ2-7; 7 nucleotides match TRBD1. The germline gives CDR1 LNHDA, CDR2 SQIVND (reference sequence). After removal of 4 bases from V and 2 bases from J, the junction contained 11 bases not matched to a gene. The CDR3 sequence is 16 residues long.

The J gene is TRBJ2-3, the V gene TRBV7-8, with 10 bases aligning to TRBD2. Unmatched junction bases numbered 4, after V lost 1 base and J lost 3 bases. Germline-derived CDR1 and CDR2 are SGHVS and FQNEAQ. The CDR3 totals 16 residues. CDR3 residues: CASSLGAGGLTDTQYF. The CDR3 region has the DNA TGTGCCAGCAGCTTAGGAGCGGGGGGGCTGACAGATACGCAGTATTTT.

The chain joins TRBV3-1 (or the pseudogene TRBV3-2) to TRBJ2-2; D is ambiguous. Between the trimmed V and J ends, which lost 4 bases and 8 bases, there was a span of 11 bases. Germline CDR1 and CDR2: LGHDT and YNNKEL (reference sequence). The CDR3 has 13 amino acids. The CDR3 here is CASSLPTTGELFF. In nucleotides, the CDR3 is TGTGCCAGCAGCCTACCTACTACGGGGGAGCTGTTTTTT.